These 17 T cell receptor beta chains came from one sample sequenced in a study of control samples from healthy donors and cancer patients (TCRdb year 2020). The receptor library was made with the immunoSEQ multiplex PCR assay. The table comes from immuneACCESS by way of TCRdb, which keeps in-frame sequences with V and J called. Part of the clones is missing from these tables; in studies checked, under half for an unresolved V gene and the rest for unknown reasons. This sample comprises approximately 87,000 clones, about 85% of them detected only once. The ten most abundant clones make up 1.3% of the sample. Sequenced sample: blood. These receptors came from a woman between 45 and 60 years old in good health.

This rearrangement joins TRBV6-5 to TRBJ1-1; 9 positions agree with TRBD1. The CDR3 extends over 15 amino acids. Germline V gives CDR1 MNHEY, CDR2 SVGAGI. Trimming at V came to 7 bases and at J to 3 bases, leaving 9 bases not matched to a gene. The DNA of the CDR3 is TGTGCCAGCAAATTGGACAGGGGAGGATACACTGAAGCTTTCTTT. As protein: CASKLDRGGYTEAFF.

The J gene is TRBJ1-2, the V gene TRBV10-3; tentatively, D is TRBD1 (6 bases). Trimming left V 6 bases short and J 3 bases short, with 14 bases between. The CDR3 has 14 residues. The V gene's germline CDR1 is ENHRY and CDR2 SYGVKD. CDR3 DNA sequence: TGTGCCATCAGAAGGGCGGGGGGCGACTATGGCTACACCTTC. Protein sequence: CAIRRAGGDYGYTF.

This sequence joins TRBV29-1 and TRBJ1-5; TRBD1 matches 9 bases. The V and J ends lost 5 bases and 6 bases, in that order; junction bases with no gene match: 5. This CDR3 is 13 amino acids long. The germline gives CDR1 SQVTM, CDR2 ANQGSEA. CDR3 DNA sequence: TGCAGCGTTACTACAGGGGGCGGTCAGCCCCAGCATTTT. Translated, it gives CSVTTGGGQPQHF.

This rearrangement joins TRBV7-8 to TRBJ1-2, with D unresolved. Trimming left V 0 bases short and J 0 bases short, with 5 bases between. The CDR3 is 14 amino acids. Germline V CDR1 and CDR2: SGHVS, FQNEAQ. Here the CDR3 reads CASSLATTNYGYTF. DNA for the CDR3: TGTGCCAGCAGCTTAGCCACCACTAACTATGGCTACACCTTC.

The gene calls are TRBV4-3 and TRBJ2-7; 11 nucleotides agree with TRBD2. Unmatched junction bases numbered 5, after V lost 5 bases and J lost 2 bases. The CDR3 has 15 residues. Germline-derived CDR1 and CDR2 are LGHNA and YSLEER. CDR3 bases: TGCGCCAGCAGCTCCGGGACTAGCGGTCCCTACGAGCAGTACTTC. It yields the protein CASSSGTSGPYEQYF.

V gene TRBV11-3 combines with J gene TRBJ2-5; TRBD1 or TRBD2 may be the D gene (5 bases each). CDR1 is SGHNT, CDR2 YENEEA, per germline. This CDR3 has 15 amino acids. Trimming stripped 0 bases from V and 2 bases from J, with 10 bases between. The CDR3 loop reads CASSLDFGGQETQYF. DNA of the CDR3: TGTGCCAGCAGCTTAGATTTTGGGGGACAAGAGACCCAGTACTTC.

The V gene is TRBV3-1 (or the pseudogene TRBV3-2), the J gene TRBJ1-2; TRBD1 matches 11 bases. This CDR3 is 13 amino acids long. Germline V gene sequence: CDR1 LGHDT, CDR2 YNNKEL (reference sequence). V lost 4 bases, J lost 8 bases, and 3 bases stayed unmatched. The CDR3 reads CASSRRTGGGYTF. The DNA for the CDR3 is TGTGCCAGCAGCCGTAGGACAGGGGGCGGCTACACCTTC.

V gene TRBV10-3 combines with J gene TRBJ2-1; D may be TRBD1 (7 bases). Trimming took 9 bases from V and 8 from J, leaving 17 bases between them. Per germline, CDR1 ENHRY and CDR2 SYGVKD. This CDR3 comprises 13 residues. CDR3 DNA: TGTGCCATTGGGAGGCAGGGGGGCCATGAGCAGTTCTTC. Translating gives CAIGRQGGHEQFF.

The chain uses TRBV12-3 or TRBV12-4 and TRBJ1-1; unclear D gene. Trimming pared 3 bases from V and 3 bases from J, leaving 5 bases between. The CDR3 runs to 12 residues. The CDR3 sequence is CASSLVDTEAFF. CDR3 bases: TGTGCCAGCAGTTTGGTGGACACTGAAGCTTTCTTT.

CDR3: CASSFSDRHTEAFF. In DNA form, the CDR3 reads TGTGCCAGCAGTTTCTCGGATAGGCACACTGAAGCTTTCTTT. The chain links TRBV28 to TRBJ1-1; D is undetermined. The CDR3 consists of 14 residues. Germline V gives CDR1 MDHEN, CDR2 SYDVKM. With 3 bases removed from V and 3 bases from J, the gap between germline ends came to 11 bases.

This clone was counted only a few times. This rearrangement joins TRBV15 to TRBJ1-1; weak D call: TRBD1 (6 bases). The CDR3 contains 15 residues. The germline V gene has CDR1 LNHNV and CDR2 YYDKDF (reference sequence). V was shortened by 3 bases and J by 1 base, with 12 bases between the two germline ends. CDR3 nucleotides: TGTGCCACCAGCAGGTCCGGACAGAAGAACACTGAAGCTTTCTTT. Encoded protein: CATSRSGQKNTEAFF.

The chain employs TRBV5-1 and TRBJ1-2; 7 bases agree with TRBD1. This CDR3 is built from 18 residues. Germline assignment: CDR1 SGHRS and CDR2 YFSETQ. Trimming at V came to 0 bases and at J to 2 bases, leaving 13 bases not matched to a gene. This CDR3 is CASSLVPLGTAGNYGYTF. The CDR3 DNA reads TGCGCCAGCAGCTTGGTTCCTCTCGGGACAGCTGGGAACTATGGCTACACCTTC. The full variable domain, rest sourced from reference TRBV5-1 and TRBJ1-2, is KAGVTQTPRYLIKTRGQQVTLSCSPISGHRSVSWYQQTPGQGLQFLFEYFSETQRNKGNFPGRFSGRQFSNSRSEMNVSTLELGDSALYLCASSLVPLGTAGNYGYTFGSGTRLTVV.

This chain joins TRBV15 and TRBJ2-7, with 9 positions matching TRBD2. Germline V gives CDR1 LNHNV, CDR2 YYDKDF (reference sequence). The J segment lost 2 bases and the V segment lost 1 base, leaving 9 bases of the junction unmatched. This CDR3 comprises 17 residues. The CDR3 region is CATSRANLAGRAYEQYF. The CDR3 bases are TGTGCCACCAGCAGAGCCAATCTAGCGGGGAGAGCCTACGAGCAGTACTTC.

This clone was counted a few times. The V call is TRBV7-3, the J call TRBJ2-5; D is uncertain. There are 15 residues in the CDR3. V lost 1 base and J 2 bases, leaving 11 bases between the germline ends. Germline V gene lookup returns CDR1 SGHTA and CDR2 FQGTGA. The CDR3 nucleotides are TGTGCCAGCAGCTTAAGTTCCAGCAGACAAGAGACCCAGTACTTC. Protein sequence: CASSLSSSRQETQYF.

The chain has TRBV6-5 and TRBJ1-1; TRBD1 is a possible D gene (6 bases). Germline CDR1 and CDR2: MNHEY and SVGAGI. Trimming pared 0 bases from V and 1 base from J, leaving 9 bases between. CDR3 length: 15 residues. CDR3 bases: TGTGCCAGCAGTTACTCGGGGGGCCGGAACACTGAAGCTTTCTTT. As protein: CASSYSGGRNTEAFF.

The CDR3 loop reads CASSEAGGSNQPQHF. In nucleotides, the CDR3 is TGTGCCAGCAGTGAAGCAGGGGGTAGCAATCAGCCCCAGCATTTT. The chain joins TRBV6-1 to TRBJ1-5; D perhaps matches TRBD1 (6 bases). Trimming removed 0 bases at V and 0 bases at J, with 6 bases between. The CDR3 has 15 residues. CDR1 is MNHNS, CDR2 SASEGT, per germline.

The V call is TRBV10-3, the J call TRBJ2-3; 8 nucleotides match TRBD2. CDR1 is ENHRY, CDR2 SYGVKD, per germline. This CDR3 has 17 amino acids. V lost 3 bases, J lost 4 bases, and 12 bases stayed unmatched. The CDR3 bases are TGTGCCATCAGTGATAATCTCGGGAGGGCCGATGCAGATACGCAGTATTTT. It specifies CAISDNLGRADADTQYF.